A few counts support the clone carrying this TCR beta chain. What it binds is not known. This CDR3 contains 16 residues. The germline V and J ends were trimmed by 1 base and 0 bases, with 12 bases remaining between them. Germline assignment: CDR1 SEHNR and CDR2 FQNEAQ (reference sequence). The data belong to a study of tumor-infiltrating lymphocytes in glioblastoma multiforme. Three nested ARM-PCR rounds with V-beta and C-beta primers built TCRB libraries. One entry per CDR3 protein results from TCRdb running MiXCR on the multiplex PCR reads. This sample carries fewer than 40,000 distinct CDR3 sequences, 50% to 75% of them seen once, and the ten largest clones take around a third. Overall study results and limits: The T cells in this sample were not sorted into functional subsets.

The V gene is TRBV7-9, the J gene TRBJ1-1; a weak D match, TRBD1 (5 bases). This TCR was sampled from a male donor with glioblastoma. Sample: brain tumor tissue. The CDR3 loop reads CASSLEQEPLNTEAFF. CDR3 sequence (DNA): TGTGCCAGCAGCTTAGAACAGGAACCCCTGAACACTGAAGCTTTCTTT.